The next 12 T cell receptor beta chains were all read from a single sample in a study of post-analysis software for immune sequencing data. Whole-study results and caveats: Elevated frequency relative to controls characterized four or five TRBV segments in patients, TRBV5-6, TRBV5-1 and TRBV20-1 among them.

Antigens of these TCRs are unknown. cDNA libraries of TCR beta carried unique molecular identifiers. TCRdb re-called the PCR reads with MiXCR, one entry per CDR3 protein. Of some 700,000 distinct CDR3 sequences detected, 59% appear once; the ten largest clones hold around 11%. Sample: blood. These receptors were collected from a girl aged 2 to 10 with multiple sclerosis.

This clonotype occurred a few times. This sequence joins TRBV11-2 and TRBJ2-1; D is undetermined. The V end lost 4 bases, the J end lost 7 bases, and 8 bases lay between the germline ends. Germline CDR1 SGHAT, CDR2 FQNNGV. The CDR3 totals 12 residues. CDR3 sequence: CASSSYINEQFF. In nucleotides, the CDR3 is TGTGCCAGCAGCTCCTACATAAATGAGCAGTTCTTC.

This chain joins TRBV5-1 and TRBJ2-7; D perhaps matches TRBD2 (5 bases). The CDR3 spans 14 residues. Trimming took off 4 bases at V and 1 base at J, with 12 bases between the two ends. CDR1 and CDR2 (germline): SGHRS, YFSETQ. The CDR3 nucleotides are TGCGCCAGCAGCCCAGCGGTGGCATCCTACGAGCAGTACTTC. Its protein is CASSPAVASYEQYF.

The chain is built from TRBV6-6 and TRBJ2-3; no reliable D call. The CDR3 extends over 12 amino acids. Trimming cost V 5 bases and J 1 base, with 4 bases left between them. Germline CDR1 is MNHNY and CDR2 is SVGAGI (reference sequence). CDR3 nucleotide sequence: TGTGCCAGCAGTGATCGCACAGATACGCAGTATTTT. Amino acid sequence: CASSDRTDTQYF.

This rearrangement joins TRBV3-1 to TRBJ2-7, with D hard to call. Per the germline V gene, CDR1 is LGHDT and CDR2 is YNNKEL (reference sequence). V dropped 4 bases and J dropped 2 bases, with 30 bases sitting between them. This CDR3 is built from 20 residues. CDR3 residues: CASSRQKYLVFQTPTYEQYF. In DNA, the CDR3 is TGTGCCAGCAGCCGGCAAAAATACTTGGTTTTCCAAACGCCGACCTACGAGCAGTACTTC.

This clonotype was detected once. V gene TRBV2 combines with J gene TRBJ1-2; D is unresolved. V shed 5 bases and J shed 0 bases, with 13 bases lying between them. The length of the CDR3 is 15 residues. The germline CDR1 and CDR2 sequences are SNHLY and FYNNEI. CDR3 bases: TGTGCCAGCAGTTCCCTAACCAGAGCTAACTATGGCTACACCTTC. This codes for CASSSLTRANYGYTF. Complete variable domain (other parts from reference TRBV2 and TRBJ1-2): EPEVTQTPSHQVTQMGQEVILRCVPISNHLYFYWYRQILGQKVEFLVSFYNNEISEKSEIFDDQFSVERPDGSNFTLKIRSTKLEDSAMYFCASSSLTRANYGYTFGSGTRLTVV.

The chain uses TRBV6-5 and TRBJ2-3; perhaps D is TRBD1 or TRBD2 (5 bases each). This CDR3 has 17 residues. In germline, CDR1 is MNHEY, CDR2 SVGAGI. Trimming cost V 2 bases and J 1 base, with 16 bases left between them. CDR3: CASSYRRGLPGTDTQYF. The CDR3 region has the DNA TGTGCCAGCAGTTACCGACGGGGCCTGCCTGGCACAGATACGCAGTATTTT.

V and J are TRBV28 and TRBJ2-7, with D uncertain. V was clipped by 2 bases and J by 3 bases, with 14 bases between them. The CDR3 length is 15 residues. The germline CDR1 and CDR2 sequences are MDHEN and SYDVKM. The CDR3 DNA reads TGTGCCAGCAGTTTAATGGTCCCCTCTAACTACGAGCAGTACTTC. This sequence encodes CASSLMVPSNYEQYF.

J is TRBJ2-6 and V is TRBV7-8; D perhaps matches TRBD2 (6 bases). This CDR3 is built from 13 residues. Trimming removed 11 bases from V and 0 bases from J, with 8 bases in between. Germline loops: CDR1 SGHVS, CDR2 FQNEAQ. The CDR3, as DNA: TGTGCCGGCGGGAACTCTGGGGCCAACGTCCTGACTTTC. Its translation is CAGGNSGANVLTF.

The J gene is TRBJ1-1, the V gene TRBV6-5; 9 bases align to TRBD1. The junction had 5 bases not matched to a gene; V was cut back by 0 bases and J by 6 bases. Germline V gene lookup returns CDR1 MNHEY and CDR2 SVGAGI. There are 15 residues in the CDR3. CDR3 amino acids: CASSYSGQGWAEAFF. The CDR3 DNA is TGTGCCAGCAGTTACTCGGGACAGGGATGGGCTGAAGCTTTCTTT.

The CDR3 protein is CASSYTRTGNEQFF. CDR3 coding DNA: TGTGCCAGCAGTTACACCCGGACAGGGAATGAGCAGTTCTTC. The chain uses TRBV6-5 and TRBJ2-6; 8 bases match TRBD1. The DNA matches TRBJ2-1 better at its end, which makes the J call doubtful. Germline loops: CDR1 MNHEY, CDR2 SVGAGI. This CDR3 comprises 14 residues.

This chain uses TRBV9 with TRBJ2-1, with 11 bases matching TRBD2. J was trimmed by 4 bases and V by 4 bases; bases with no gene match: 10. The CDR3 loop spans 17 amino acids. Germline CDR1 reads SGDLS; CDR2 reads YYNGEE. In DNA form, the CDR3 reads TGTGCCAGCAGCCCCAACTCGGGACTAGCGGCATACAATGAGCAGTTCTTC. It specifies CASSPNSGLAAYNEQFF.

This clonotype was observed a handful of times. This chain connects TRBV20-1 to TRBJ2-3; D may be TRBD2 (6 bases). With 3 bases removed from V and 2 bases from J, the gap between germline ends came to 12 bases. The length of the CDR3 is 14 residues. Germline CDR1 reads DFQATT; CDR2 reads SNEGSKA (reference sequence). CDR3 nucleotide sequence: TGCAGTGCTAGGGGCGGGATCCACACAGATACGCAGTATTTT. Its translation is CSARGGIHTDTQYF.